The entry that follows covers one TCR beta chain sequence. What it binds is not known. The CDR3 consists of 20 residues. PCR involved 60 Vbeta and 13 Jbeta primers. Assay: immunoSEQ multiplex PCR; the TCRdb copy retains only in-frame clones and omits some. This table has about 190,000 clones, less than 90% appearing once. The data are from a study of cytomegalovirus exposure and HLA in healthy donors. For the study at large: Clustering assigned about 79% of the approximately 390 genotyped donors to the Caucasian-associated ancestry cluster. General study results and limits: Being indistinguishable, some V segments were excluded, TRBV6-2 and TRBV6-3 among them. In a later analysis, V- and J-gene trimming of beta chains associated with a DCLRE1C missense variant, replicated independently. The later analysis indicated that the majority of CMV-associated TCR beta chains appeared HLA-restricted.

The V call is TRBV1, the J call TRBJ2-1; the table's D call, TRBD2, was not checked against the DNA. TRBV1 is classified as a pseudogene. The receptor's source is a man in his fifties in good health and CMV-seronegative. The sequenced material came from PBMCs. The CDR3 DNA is TGCACCAGCAGCCAAGAATTCCTAGCGGGGGGCCCGAGACACTACAATGAGCAGTTCTTC. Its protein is CTSSQEFLAGGPRHYNEQFF.